The clone carrying this TCR beta chain was recorded many times. The source of the sample is a study of regulatory T cells in long-lasting Graves disease. Time point in this sample: newly diagnosed GD, antithyroid drugs for less than 3 months. Making the TCR library involved RNA that had been extracted from PBMCs. V was clipped by 3 bases and J by 3 bases, with 15 bases between them. Germline V lookup: CDR1 DFQATT, CDR2 SNEGSKA (reference sequence). The CDR3 covers 15 residues. Researchers made TCR beta libraries by using iRepertoire HTBI primers and running Arm-PCR on CDR3 regions. Each CDR3 protein gets one entry after TCRdb re-called the multiplex PCR reads with MiXCR. Of about 530,000 distinct CDR3 sequences in the sample, 15% to 20% were seen once. This sample also belongs to another study, concerning T cells in Graves' hyperthyroidism and ophthalmopathy.

This sample comprised peripheral blood mononuclear cells (PBMCs), obtained at new diagnosis, from a patient treated with antithyroid drugs. This chain connects TRBV20-1 to TRBJ2-1; D may be TRBD1 or TRBD2 (5 bases each). This clonotype originated in a woman aged 40 to 65 with Graves disease. The CDR3 spells CSASGADGDYNEQFF. DNA for the CDR3: TGCAGTGCTAGTGGGGCGGACGGGGACTACAATGAGCAGTTCTTC.